These 27 T cell receptor beta chains originate from one sample sequenced in a study of T cell responses to AZD1222 COVID-19 vaccine. Method: immunoSEQ multiplex PCR; TCRdb's copy keeps in-frame clones and lacks some. The sample records about 180,000 clones, 94% being singletons. Here the sequenced sample was peripheral blood, taken 28 days after the second AZD1222 dose. The receptors originated from an adult who received the AZD1222 COVID-19 vaccine.

This chain joins TRBV27 and TRBJ2-4; a weak D match, TRBD1 (5 bases). Per germline, CDR1 MNHEY and CDR2 SMNVEV (reference sequence). The CDR3 runs to 16 residues. V was clipped by 5 bases and J by 0 bases, with 14 bases between them. CDR3 sequence: CASSRMTAIAKNIQYF. The CDR3, as DNA: TGTGCCAGCAGTCGCATGACAGCCATAGCCAAAAACATTCAGTACTTC.

V and J are TRBV2 and TRBJ2-1; D uncertain. CDR3 length: 14 residues. From germline, CDR1 is SNHLY and CDR2 FYNNEI. Trimming cost V 4 bases and J 1 base, with 8 bases left between them. The CDR3 region is CASSARISYNEQFF. The CDR3, as DNA: TGTGCCAGCAGTGCGCGGATTTCCTACAATGAGCAGTTCTTC.

The rearrangement joins TRBV10-1 to TRBJ2-3; a weak D match, TRBD1 (6 bases). This CDR3 is 13 amino acids long. V lost 6 bases and J lost 1, with 8 bases in between. Germline V CDR1 and CDR2: WNHNN, SYGVQD (reference sequence). In DNA, the CDR3 is TGCGCCAGCAGAAGGACAGGCACAGATACGCAGTATTTT. This gives the protein CASRRTGTDTQYF.

In its sample, this clone was seen once. This chain links TRBV19 with TRBJ2-2; 7 bases map to TRBD1. CDR1 LNHDA and CDR2 SQIVND come from the germline V gene (reference sequence). V was clipped by 3 bases and J by 3 bases; unmatched bases: 10. CDR3 size: 17 residues. Here the CDR3 reads CASSILGQVKDTGELFF. CDR3 DNA sequence: TGTGCCAGTAGTATCTTAGGACAGGTCAAGGACACCGGGGAGCTGTTTTTT.

The V gene is TRBV19, the J gene TRBJ2-1, with unresolved D. The V gene's germline CDR1 is LNHDA and CDR2 SQIVND (reference sequence). The CDR3 loop spans 11 amino acids. V dropped 5 bases and J dropped 5 bases, with 4 bases sitting between them. The CDR3 region has the DNA TGTGCCAGTAGTCCTAACAATGAGCAGTTCTTC. Protein: CASSPNNEQFF.

The V call is TRBV6-4, the J call TRBJ2-6; unclear D gene. This CDR3 spans 16 amino acids. Germline V gene sequence: CDR1 MRHNA, CDR2 SNTAGT. With 6 bases removed from V and 1 base from J, the gap between germline ends came to 13 bases. The CDR3 loop reads CASSAVTLSGANVLTF. As DNA, the CDR3 is TGTGCCAGCAGCGCAGTTACTTTATCTGGGGCCAACGTCCTGACTTTC.

This clone has only one observation. The V gene is TRBV5-1, the J gene TRBJ2-7, with 8 bases that match TRBD2. The CDR3 length is 13 residues. Germline V CDR1 and CDR2: SGHRS, YFSETQ. Unmatched junction bases numbered 5, after V lost 3 bases and J lost 6 bases. The CDR3 coding sequence is TGCGCCAGCAGCTGGGCGGGAGGAGGCGAGCAGTACTTC. Its translation is CASSWAGGGEQYF.

This rearrangement joins TRBV4-1 to TRBJ1-5, with 10 bases that match TRBD1. The CDR3 has 14 amino acids. The V segment lost 5 bases and the J segment 5 bases; nucleotides outside the gene matches: 3. Germline V gives CDR1 MGHRA, CDR2 YSYEKL. Here the CDR3 DNA reads TGCGCCAGCAGCGACAGGGGGCAGGATCAGCCCCAGCATTTT. Its translation: CASSDRGQDQPQHF.

The chain employs TRBV5-1 and TRBJ1-2; 8 bases are shared with TRBD1. CDR1 is SGHRS and CDR2 is YFSETQ in the germline V gene. Germline trimming cut 0 bases from V and 4 bases from J; bases unmatched to any gene: 2. The CDR3 loop spans 14 amino acids. CDR3 amino acids: CASSLDTGGYGYTF. In DNA, the CDR3 is TGCGCCAGCAGCTTGGATACAGGGGGCTATGGCTACACCTTC.

The V and J genes are TRBV6-5 and TRBJ2-7; TRBD1 is a possible D gene (6 bases). This CDR3 has 13 amino acids. The germline CDR1 and CDR2 sequences are MNHEY and SVGAGI. V lost 3 bases, J lost 6 bases, and 12 bases lay in between. The CDR3 spells CASSYSRGIEQYF. The DNA of the CDR3 is TGTGCCAGCAGTTATAGCAGGGGCATCGAGCAGTACTTC.

The CDR3 protein is CASIGGGPPIYGYTF. CDR3 nucleotide sequence: TGTGCCAGCATTGGGGGAGGACCGCCAATCTATGGCTACACCTTC. The chain recombines TRBV6-5 with TRBJ1-2; possible D gene TRBD1, 5 bases. Germline loops: CDR1 MNHEY, CDR2 SVGAGI. This CDR3 comprises 15 residues. V was trimmed by 7 bases and J by 4 bases, leaving 19 bases between them.

This sequence joins TRBV5-1 and TRBJ1-5; D gene uncertain. V shed 1 base and J shed 0 bases, with 8 bases lying between them. CDR1 is SGHRS, CDR2 YFSETQ, per germline. The CDR3 is 15 residues long. CDR3 DNA: TGCGCCAGCAGCTTGTCCCACAATAGCAATCAGCCCCAGCATTTT. Translation gives CASSLSHNSNQPQHF.

This clone was observed once. The chain recombines TRBV3-1 (or the pseudogene TRBV3-2) with TRBJ1-3; D is unclear. The CDR3 spans 15 residues. The V and J ends lost 1 base and 3 bases respectively, with 10 bases between them. Germline CDR1 is LGHDT and CDR2 is YNNKEL (reference sequence). CDR3 sequence: CASSQGRVSGNTIYF. The CDR3 nucleotides are TGTGCCAGCAGCCAAGGACGCGTCAGTGGAAACACCATATATTTT.

The chain has TRBV27 and TRBJ1-2; 7 bases are a match to TRBD1. CDR1 and CDR2 (germline): MNHEY, SMNVEV (reference sequence). J gave up 8 bases and V 3 bases, and 3 bases lay outside the gene matches. The CDR3 loop spans 12 amino acids. This CDR3 reads CASSFRGGGYTF. The DNA of the CDR3 is TGTGCCAGCAGTTTCAGGGGGGGCGGCTACACCTTC.

The V gene is TRBV9, the J gene TRBJ2-3, with D possibly matching TRBD2 (5 bases). Germline loops: CDR1 SGDLS, CDR2 YYNGEE. The CDR3 totals 15 residues. V was pared by 0 bases and J by 0 bases, with 8 bases between. The CDR3 bases are TGTGCCAGCAGCGTAGTTTCGGGAAGCACAGATACGCAGTATTTT. This translates into CASSVVSGSTDTQYF.

This rearrangement joins TRBV18 to TRBJ1-1; no firm D call. V dropped 3 bases and J dropped 6 bases, with 11 bases sitting between them. The CDR3 has 13 amino acids. Germline V gene lookup returns CDR1 KGHSH and CDR2 LQKENI. The CDR3 DNA follows: TGTGCCAGCTCACCGCAGGAAACAGCTGAAGCTTTCTTT. It specifies CASSPQETAEAFF.

V and J are TRBV10-3 and TRBJ2-7; TRBD1 aligns across 8 bases. Germline-derived CDR1 and CDR2 are ENHRY and SYGVKD. The CDR3 sequence is 14 residues long. V was pared by 3 bases and J by 0 bases, with 1 base of the junction left unmatched. CDR3 loop: CAISEDRGSYEQYF. For the CDR3, the DNA is TGTGCCATCAGTGAAGACAGGGGCTCCTACGAGCAGTACTTC.

The chain recombines TRBV10-3 with TRBJ2-7, with TRBD2 matching over 12 bases. This CDR3 region has 17 residues. CDR1 and CDR2 from the germline V gene are ENHRY and SYGVKD. Unmatched junction bases numbered 10, after V lost 4 bases and J lost 3 bases. CDR3 DNA sequence: TGTGCCATCAGTGGGACGGCTAGCGGGGGGGCTCGCTACGAGCAGTACTTC. Its protein product is CAISGTASGGARYEQYF.

V is TRBV5-6 and J is TRBJ2-3; D uncertain. The CDR3 length is 17 residues. V shed 0 bases and J shed 1 base, with 15 bases lying between them. CDR1 and CDR2 (germline): SGHDT, YYEEEE. The CDR3 region is CASSLGPGRPGTDTQYF. The CDR3 coding sequence is TGTGCCAGCAGCTTGGGTCCAGGACGCCCTGGCACAGATACGCAGTATTTT. Full variable domain (remainder filled in from reference TRBV5-6 and TRBJ2-3): DAGVTQSPTHLIKTRGQQVTLRCSPKSGHDTVSWYQQALGQGPQFIFQYYEEEERQRGNFPDRFSGHQFPNYSSELNVNALLLGDSALYLCASSLGPGRPGTDTQYFGPGTRLTVL.

The V gene is TRBV15, the J gene TRBJ1-1, with D unresolved. V lost 2 bases, J lost 1 base, and 5 bases lay in between. Germline V gives CDR1 LNHNV, CDR2 YYDKDF (reference sequence). This CDR3 comprises 13 residues. The CDR3 sequence is CATSRLGNTEAFF. The CDR3 DNA follows: TGTGCCACCAGCAGATTGGGGAACACTGAAGCTTTCTTT.

The chain uses TRBV5-1 and TRBJ2-7; 9 bases agree with TRBD1. V lost 4 bases, J lost 9 bases, and 5 bases stayed unmatched. Germline loops: CDR1 SGHRS, CDR2 YFSETQ. The CDR3 spans 12 residues. The CDR3 coding sequence is TGCGCCAGCAGCCCGGGACAGGGTGGGCAGTACTTC. The encoded protein is CASSPGQGGQYF.

This chain links TRBV18 with TRBJ1-1, with 7 bases matching TRBD1. Germline V gives CDR1 KGHSH, CDR2 LQKENI. The junction had 1 base not matched to a gene; V was cut back by 1 base and J by 5 bases. CDR3 length: 13 residues. Here the CDR3 DNA reads TGTGCCAGCTCACCACAGGGGGCGACTGAAGCTTTCTTT. Translation gives CASSPQGATEAFF.

The chain recombines TRBV2 with TRBJ1-1; D unclear. Germline CDR1 reads SNHLY; CDR2 reads FYNNEI. Between the trimmed V and J ends, which lost 5 bases and 3 bases, there was a span of 10 bases. The CDR3 consists of 13 residues. DNA of the CDR3: TGTGCCAGCAGTTATGTCGAGGACACTGAAGCTTTCTTT. Translating it yields CASSYVEDTEAFF.

V and J are TRBV20-1 and TRBJ2-1; no firm D call. The CDR3 extends over 11 amino acids. The V and J ends lost 4 bases and 8 bases respectively, with 9 bases between them. Germline V gene sequence: CDR1 DFQATT, CDR2 SNEGSKA (reference sequence). The CDR3 region has the DNA TGCAGTGCTAAGTTAGATTATGAGCAGTTCTTC. Amino acids: CSAKLDYEQFF.

This chain connects TRBV27 to TRBJ1-5; 7 bases fit TRBD1. The CDR3 sequence is 15 residues long. V lost 0 bases, J lost 2 bases, and 1 base stayed unmatched. Germline CDR1 reads MNHEY; CDR2 reads SMNVEV (reference sequence). DNA for the CDR3: TGTGCCAGCAGTTTATCAGGGGGCGGCAATCAGCCCCAGCATTTT. The encoded protein is CASSLSGGGNQPQHF.

The chain links TRBV20-1 to TRBJ1-6, with TRBD1 as a possible D gene (5 bases). CDR1 and CDR2 (germline): DFQATT, SNEGSKA (reference sequence). CDR3 length equals 17 residues. Trimming left V 3 bases short and J 0 bases short, with 15 bases between. CDR3 sequence: CSASEGRLGSYNSPLHF. In DNA form, the CDR3 reads TGCAGTGCTAGTGAGGGGCGCCTGGGCTCCTATAATTCACCCCTCCACTTT.

The chain uses TRBV7-8 and TRBJ2-5; 8 bases are a match to TRBD1. CDR3 length equals 14 residues. Germline V CDR1 and CDR2: SGHVS, FQNEAQ. V shed 0 bases, J shed 4 bases, and the junction held 1 base outside the gene matches. The CDR3, as DNA: TGTGCCAGCAGCTTAGCGGACAGGGTAGAGACCCAGTACTTC. Its translation: CASSLADRVETQYF. The whole variable domain, filled in from reference TRBV7-8 and TRBJ2-5, reads GAGVSQSPRYKVAKRGQDVALRCDPISGHVSLFWYQQALGQGPEFLTYFQNEAQLDKSGLPSDRFFAERPEGSVSTLKIQRTQQEDSAVYLCASSLADRVETQYFGPGTRLLVL.